Shown below are 25 T cell receptor beta chains from a single sample sequenced in a study of blood T cells in healthy people across ages. A J-beta primer mix and a sample-barcoded 5' primer were used in a second PCR of about 7 to 12 cycles. Each CDR3 protein is one row after TCRdb ran MiXCR on the 5' RACE reads. Among about 940,000 distinct CDR3 sequences listed, about 44% were seen once. The material sequenced was blood. The source of these receptors is a man aged 25-40 years in good health.

This clonotype was recorded once. The CDR3 coding sequence is TGCGCCAGCAGCCAATTGACCGGGGGGGATGAGCAGTACTTC. Translating gives CASSQLTGGDEQYF. The chain is built from TRBV4-3 and TRBJ2-5, with TRBD2 identical over 8 bases. This CDR3 has 14 amino acids. Germline V gene lookup returns CDR1 LGHNA and CDR2 YSLEER. V gave up 2 bases and J gave up 11 bases; unmatched junction bases: 10.

This clonotype was observed a few times. The genes are TRBV12-3 or TRBV12-4 and TRBJ2-1, with 8 bases identical to TRBD2. The trim removed 6 bases at V and 0 bases at J, leaving 7 bases unmatched. This CDR3 spans 16 amino acids. The CDR3 coding sequence is TGTGCCAGCAGAGACATAGCGGGGAGCTCCTACAATGAGCAGTTCTTC. Translating it yields CASRDIAGSSYNEQFF.

The chain recombines TRBV12-3 or TRBV12-4 with TRBJ2-1; D not certain. The CDR3 extends over 16 amino acids. V was clipped by 4 bases and J by 6 bases, with 19 bases between them. CDR3 sequence (DNA): TGTGCCAGCAGTTCTTGGACCCTCTGGGCGCCCAATGAGCAGTTCTTC. Its protein is CASSSWTLWAPNEQFF.

The gene calls are TRBV3-1 and TRBJ1-2, with TRBD1 as a possible D gene (5 bases). V lost 0 bases, J lost 8 bases, and 10 bases lay in between. Germline V gene sequence: CDR1 LGHDT, CDR2 YNNKEL (reference sequence). The CDR3 loop spans 13 amino acids. The CDR3 sequence: CASSQDREGGYTF. The DNA for the CDR3 is TGTGCCAGCAGCCAAGACAGGGAGGGCGGCTACACCTTC.

The gene calls are TRBV14 and TRBJ2-1; 9 nucleotides line up with TRBD1. The J call may be incorrect, as the DNA end agrees better with TRBJ2-7. Germline V gene data show CDR1 as SGHDN and CDR2 as FVKESK. The CDR3 length is 15 residues. Here the CDR3 DNA reads TGTGCCAGCAGCAATAGCCGGGACAGGGCCTACGAGCAGTACTTC. This encodes CASSNSRDRAYEQYF.

The chain joins TRBV3-1 to TRBJ2-3; TRBD2 matches 14 bases. Germline assignment: CDR1 LGHDT and CDR2 YNNKEL (reference sequence). Germline trimming cut 11 bases from V and 5 bases from J; bases unmatched to any gene: 3. This CDR3 contains 13 residues. The CDR3 DNA reads TGTGCCTGTGGACTAGCGGGGGGAGATACGCAGTATTTT. Translated, it gives CACGLAGGDTQYF.

This clonotype came up a few times. This rearrangement joins TRBV4-1 to TRBJ1-2; TRBD1 might be the D (5 bases). The V and J ends lost 2 bases and 2 bases respectively, with 24 bases between them. CDR1 is MGHRA, CDR2 YSYEKL, per germline. The CDR3 loop spans 19 amino acids. CDR3 in DNA: TGCGCCAGCAGCCAAAATCCCGCGGGGCGGGCGGAAAAAAACTATGGCTACACCTTC. It encodes CASSQNPAGRAEKNYGYTF.

The chain recombines TRBV20-1 with TRBJ2-1, with 11 bases aligning to TRBD2. Germline-derived CDR1 and CDR2 are DFQATT and SNEGSKA (reference sequence). V trimming: 5 bases; J trimming: 2 bases; junction bases outside the gene matches: 5. This CDR3 contains 15 residues. For the CDR3, the DNA is TGCAGTGCTCCTACACTAGCGGGGGCCTACAATGAGCAGTTCTTC. Protein: CSAPTLAGAYNEQFF.

A single count supports this clonotype. This rearrangement joins TRBV6-5 to TRBJ1-5, with 8 bases lining up with TRBD1. There are 13 residues in the CDR3. The germline gives CDR1 MNHEY, CDR2 SVGAGI. The V segment lost 6 bases and the J segment 9 bases; nucleotides outside the gene matches: 7. Here the CDR3 DNA reads TGTGCCAGCAGCCTCGGACAGGGAGTGCCCCAGCATTTT. It translates to CASSLGQGVPQHF.

CDR3: CASSLGGGRGEQFF. CDR3 in DNA: TGTGCCAGCAGTTTAGGAGGGGGCCGAGGTGAGCAGTTCTTC. The chain recombines TRBV28 with TRBJ2-1; D may be TRBD1 (7 bases). Trimming left V 2 bases short and J 9 bases short, with 14 bases between. Germline V gene sequence: CDR1 MDHEN, CDR2 SYDVKM. The CDR3 loop spans 14 amino acids.

The chain recombines TRBV29-1 with TRBJ2-3; D perhaps matches TRBD2 (5 bases). CDR1 and CDR2 from the germline V gene are SQVTM and ANQGSEA. The length of the CDR3 is 11 residues. The ends were cut back, 7 bases at V and 3 bases at J, with 8 bases in the middle. CDR3 region: CSGGQTDTQYF. The CDR3 DNA follows: TGCAGCGGCGGGCAGACAGATACGCAGTATTTT.

The chain recombines TRBV27 with TRBJ2-1; 11 bases match TRBD2. Germline assignment: CDR1 MNHEY and CDR2 SMNVEV (reference sequence). Losses at the gene ends were 0 bases for V and 9 bases for J; bases not matched to a gene: 10. The CDR3 is 17 residues long. The CDR3 is CASSLSPPSGGPVEQFF. The CDR3 DNA is TGTGCCAGCAGTTTATCTCCGCCTAGCGGGGGGCCGGTTGAGCAGTTCTTC.

J is TRBJ1-1 and V is TRBV7-9; weak D call: TRBD1 (5 bases). The CDR3 sequence is 14 residues long. Trimming cost V 7 bases and J 0 bases, with 12 bases left between them. Germline V lookup: CDR1 SEHNR, CDR2 FQNEAQ (reference sequence). CDR3 nucleotides: TGTGCCAGCACCCATGGGACGGTGAACACTGAAGCTTTCTTT. Translated: CASTHGTVNTEAFF.

The J gene is TRBJ1-5, the V gene TRBV7-8; 10 bases line up with TRBD1. The V gene end was trimmed by 5 bases and the J gene end by 3 bases; junction bases not matched to a gene: 7. The CDR3 runs 16 residues. From germline, CDR1 is SGHVS and CDR2 FQNEAQ. The CDR3 loop reads CASSAGTGVINQPQHF. DNA for the CDR3: TGTGCCAGCAGCGCCGGGACAGGGGTTATCAATCAGCCCCAGCATTTT.

This clonotype was counted many times. The CDR3 protein is CASSDSYEQYF. The CDR3 DNA reads as TGTGCCAGCAGCGACTCCTACGAGCAGTACTTC. V is TRBV6-1 and J is TRBJ2-7; D not resolved. The CDR3 has 11 amino acids. Germline V gives CDR1 MNHNS, CDR2 SASEGT. V was pared by 6 bases and J by 0 bases, with 3 bases between.

This chain uses TRBV28 with TRBJ2-2; D may be TRBD1 (5 bases). Germline V gives CDR1 MDHEN, CDR2 SYDVKM. This CDR3 has 17 residues. Deletions cut 8 bases from V and 0 bases from J, with 19 bases between. CDR3 DNA sequence: TGTGCCAGCCGAAGAAGCTTAGGACACACGAACACCGGGGAGCTGTTTTTT. Amino acid sequence: CASRRSLGHTNTGELFF. Combining the CDR3 with reference TRBV28 and TRBJ2-2 gives the whole variable domain DVKVTQSSRYLVKRTGEKVFLECVQDMDHENMFWYRQDPGLGLRLIYFSYDVKMKEKGDIPEGYSVSREKKERFSLILESASTNQTSMYLCASRRSLGHTNTGELFFGEGSRLTVL.

The chain employs TRBV9 and TRBJ2-5; TRBD2 matches at 7 bases. V gave up 0 bases and J gave up 3 bases; unmatched junction bases: 8. The CDR3 is 16 amino acids. Germline V lookup: CDR1 SGDLS, CDR2 YYNGEE. CDR3 residues: CASSVALGRGEETQYF. Here the CDR3 DNA reads TGTGCCAGCAGCGTAGCTCTAGGACGGGGGGAAGAGACCCAGTACTTC.

The chain links TRBV10-3 to TRBJ2-7; possibly TRBD2 for D (7 bases). The germline CDR1 and CDR2 sequences are ENHRY and SYGVKD. Trimming removed 11 bases at V and 4 bases at J, with 18 bases between. The length of the CDR3 is 13 residues. CDR3 region: CAVRGARGYEQYF. The CDR3 DNA reads as TGTGCCGTCCGGGGGGCGAGGGGATACGAGCAGTACTTC.

The chain couples TRBV20-1 to TRBJ2-7; 10 nucleotides agree with TRBD2. Trimming removed 1 base from V and 2 bases from J; junction bases left unmatched: 5. CDR3 length: 15 residues. Looked up from germline, CDR1 is DFQATT and CDR2 is SNEGSKA (reference sequence). The CDR3 nucleotides read TGCAGTGCTAGAGCTAGCGGGAGTATAACCTACGAGCAGTACTTC. Its protein product is CSARASGSITYEQYF.

This clonotype was found a few times. The chain employs TRBV5-1 and TRBJ1-2; the D gene is possibly TRBD1 (5 bases). Trimming cost V 2 bases and J 0 bases, with 11 bases left between them. CDR1 and CDR2 from the germline V gene are SGHRS and YFSETQ. CDR3 length: 15 amino acids. CDR3 DNA sequence: TGCGCCAGCAGCTTCCAGGGATCCCCTAACTATGGCTACACCTTC. The encoded protein is CASSFQGSPNYGYTF.

This clonotype was counted only a few times. J is TRBJ1-2 and V is TRBV12-3 or TRBV12-4; D is undetermined. This CDR3 spans 15 amino acids. V lost 6 bases to trimming and J lost 2 bases, with 16 bases between them. The CDR3 sequence: CASSKPADLNYGYTF. The DNA for the CDR3 is TGTGCCAGCAGCAAACCAGCTGACCTAAACTATGGCTACACCTTC.

This chain joins TRBV15 and TRBJ2-7; 7 bases match TRBD1. The CDR3 consists of 17 residues. The V gene end was trimmed by 0 bases and the J gene end by 2 bases; junction bases not matched to a gene: 10. Germline values: CDR1 LNHNV, CDR2 YYDKDF (reference sequence). CDR3 bases: TGTGCCACCAGCAGAGATAAGGGGGTACAGGGGACCTACGAGCAGTACTTC. Amino acid sequence: CATSRDKGVQGTYEQYF.

V and J are TRBV12-3 or TRBV12-4 and TRBJ1-1; maybe TRBD1 (5 bases). V dropped 2 bases and J dropped 4 bases, with 11 bases sitting between them. The CDR3 extends over 14 amino acids. The chain's CDR3 is CASSLQGIVTEAFF. Here the CDR3 DNA reads TGTGCCAGCAGTTTACAGGGAATAGTCACTGAAGCTTTCTTT.

As concerns this clonotype: One junction end does not reproduce the germline sequence, and a read error may be involved. The chain carries TRBV6-5 and TRBJ2-1; no clear D gene. Germline loops: CDR1 MNHEY, CDR2 SVGAGI. The CDR3 runs 13 residues. CDR3 sequence (DNA): TGTGCCAGCAGTGACTCGGGCTCCGATGAGCAGTTCTTC. It codes for CASSDSGSDEQFF.

This sequence joins TRBV5-1 and TRBJ2-1, with 15 bases fitting TRBD2. V was pared by 3 bases and J by 5 bases, with 3 bases of the junction left unmatched. From germline, CDR1 is SGHRS and CDR2 YFSETQ. The CDR3 spans 16 residues. The CDR3 loop reads CASSSGLAGGNNEQFF. Written as DNA, the CDR3 is TGCGCCAGCAGCTCGGGACTAGCGGGGGGAAACAATGAGCAGTTCTTC.